This entry lists 2 T cell receptor beta chains sequenced from one sample in a study of blood T cells in healthy people across ages. Alongside a J-beta primer mix, a sample-barcoded 5' primer served in a second PCR lasting 7 to 11 cycles. TCRdb processed the 5' RACE reads anew with MiXCR; each CDR3 protein has one entry. The top ten clones hold 10% to 15% of a sample with some 1.1 million distinct CDR3 sequences, more than 30% of them seen once. Sequenced: blood. The receptor source for this set is a man between 18 and 29 years old in good health.

The rearrangement links TRBV29-1 to TRBJ1-2; D ambiguous. Trimming left V 6 bases short and J 6 bases short, with 14 bases between. The CDR3 has 12 residues. Germline values: CDR1 SQVTM, CDR2 ANQGSEA. The CDR3 region is CSVATTGNGYTF. In DNA form, the CDR3 reads TGCAGCGTCGCCACGACGGGTAATGGCTACACCTTC.

Regarding this clonotype: This may come from a read error, since a much larger clone is one base off. The chain employs TRBV5-1 and TRBJ1-2; D is ambiguous. CDR1 is SGHRS, CDR2 YFSETQ, per germline. The V end was cut by 3 bases, the J end by 3 bases, with 9 bases between. This CDR3 region has 13 residues. As DNA, the CDR3 is TGCGCCAGCAGCTGGTCGGCGGACTATGGCTACACCTTC. This encodes CASSWSADYGYTF.